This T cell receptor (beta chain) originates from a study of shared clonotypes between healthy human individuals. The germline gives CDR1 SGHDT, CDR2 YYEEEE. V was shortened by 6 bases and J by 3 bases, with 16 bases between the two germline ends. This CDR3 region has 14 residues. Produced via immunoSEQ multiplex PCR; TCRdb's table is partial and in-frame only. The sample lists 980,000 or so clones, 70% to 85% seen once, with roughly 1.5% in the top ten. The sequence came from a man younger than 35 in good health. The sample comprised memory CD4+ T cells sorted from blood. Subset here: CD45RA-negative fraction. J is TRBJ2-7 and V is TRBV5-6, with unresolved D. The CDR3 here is CASTRAASIYEQYF. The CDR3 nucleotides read TGTGCCAGCACCCGAGCCGCTAGTATCTACGAGCAGTACTTC.